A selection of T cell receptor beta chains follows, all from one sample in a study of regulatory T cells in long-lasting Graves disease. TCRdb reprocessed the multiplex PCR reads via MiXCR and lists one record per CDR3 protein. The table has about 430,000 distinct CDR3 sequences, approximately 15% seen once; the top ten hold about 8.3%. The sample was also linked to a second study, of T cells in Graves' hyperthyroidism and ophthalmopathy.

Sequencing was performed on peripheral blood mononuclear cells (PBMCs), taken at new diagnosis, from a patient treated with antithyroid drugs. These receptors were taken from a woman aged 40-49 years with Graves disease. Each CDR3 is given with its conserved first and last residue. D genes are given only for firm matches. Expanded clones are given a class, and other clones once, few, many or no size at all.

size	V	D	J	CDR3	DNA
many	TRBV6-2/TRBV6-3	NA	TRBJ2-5	CASSDGQGVWETQYF	TGTGCCAGCAGTGATGGGCAGGGCGTTTGGGAGACCCAGTACTTC
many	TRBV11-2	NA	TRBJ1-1	CASRVTGNLMNTEAFF	TGTGCCAGCAGGGTTACAGGGAACCTTATGAACACTGAAGCTTTCTTT
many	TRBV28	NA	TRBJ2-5	CASSLSIVAAEETQYF	TGTGCCAGCAGTTTATCTATAGTTGCGGCAGAAGAGACCCAGTACTTC
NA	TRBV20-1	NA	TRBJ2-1	CSASRGLNEQFF	TGCAGTGCCTCCCGAGGCCTCAATGAGCAGTTCTTC
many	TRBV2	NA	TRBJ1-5	CASSVQGIVNQPQHF	TGTGCCAGCAGTGTGCAGGGGATCGTCAATCAGCCCCAGCATTTT
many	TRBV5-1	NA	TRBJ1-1	CASSFTGLMNTEAFF	TGCGCCAGCAGCTTTACGGGGCTCATGAACACTGAAGCTTTCTTT
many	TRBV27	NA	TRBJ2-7	CASMDGSFYEQYF	TGTGCCAGCATGGACGGGTCGTTCTACGAGCAGTACTTC
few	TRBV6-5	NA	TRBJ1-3	CASSYSRGRNPGNTIYF	TGTGCCAGCAGTTACTCGCGGGGAAGAAATCCTGGAAACACCATATATTTT
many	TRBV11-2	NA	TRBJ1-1	CASSLDRSDEAFF	TGTGCCAGCAGCTTAGATCGGTCGGACGAAGCTTTCTTT
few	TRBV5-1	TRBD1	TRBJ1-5	CASSPYTGGDQPQHF	TGCGCCAGCAGCCCCTACACAGGGGGCGATCAGCCCCAGCATTTT
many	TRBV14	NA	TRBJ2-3	CASSQGITTDTQYF	TGTGCCAGCAGCCAAGGAATTACCACAGATACGCAGTATTTT
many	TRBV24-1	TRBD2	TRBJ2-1	CATSDSLLAGGRGNEQFF	TGTGCCACCAGTGATTCCCTACTAGCGGGAGGAAGAGGCAATGAGCAGTTCTTC
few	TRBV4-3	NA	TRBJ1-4	CASSQVGETNEKLFF	TGCGCCAGCAGCCAAGTGGGGGAAACTAATGAAAAACTGTTTTTT
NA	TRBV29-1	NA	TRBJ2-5	CSHKGETQYF	TGCAGCCACAAAGGGGAGACCCAGTACTTC
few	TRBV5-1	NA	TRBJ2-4	CASSPNTVKNIQYF	TGCGCCAGCAGCCCGAATACCGTCAAAAACATTCAGTACTTC
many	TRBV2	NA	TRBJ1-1	CASSVSGVGTEAFF	TGTGCCAGCAGTGTCTCAGGGGTGGGCACTGAAGCTTTCTTT
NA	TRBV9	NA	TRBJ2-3	CASSVATGLGVTDTQYF	TGTGCCAGCAGCGTAGCGACGGGCTTGGGTGTGACAGATACGCAGTATTTT
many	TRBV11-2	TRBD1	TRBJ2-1	CASSSPGQGINEQFF	TGTGCCAGCAGCTCTCCGGGACAGGGGATCAATGAGCAGTTCTTC
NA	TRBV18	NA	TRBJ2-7	CASSPEVGGTGIPYF	TGTGCCAGCTCACCGGAAGTTGGAGGCACAGGGATTCCGTACTTC
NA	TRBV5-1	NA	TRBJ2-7	CASRSHRDVAYEQYF	TGCGCCAGCAGATCGCACCGGGACGTAGCCTACGAGCAGTACTTC
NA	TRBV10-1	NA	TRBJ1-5	CASSDGDQPQHF	TGCGCCAGCAGTGATGGTGACCAGCCCCAGCATTTT
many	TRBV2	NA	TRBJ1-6	CASRNRVENSPLHF	TGTGCCAGCAGGAACAGGGTTGAAAATTCACCCCTCCACTTT